This T cell receptor (beta chain) was captured in a study of blood T cell repertoires in COVID-19. Overall study: The United States, Italy and Spain were the sources of the acute and convalescent COVID-19 samples. From T cells, B-cell-depleted T cells, or PBMCs came the material, which was cDNA or gDNA.

CDR3 length: 19 residues. Trimming cost V 3 bases and J 0 bases; bases outside gene matches: 12. Germline V gene data show CDR1 as SGHRS and CDR2 as YFSETQ. Per the authors' pipeline: Nucleated cell counts were estimated from reference gene primer amplification. Generated by immunoSEQ multiplex PCR, the TCRdb table keeps only in-frame clones and is missing some. The DNA gave D and trimming, while V, J and clone size come from that table. The data show about 110,000 clones, about four fifths seen once. The clonotype was recovered from a woman older than 75 with acute or convalescent COVID-19. The specimen sequenced was peripheral blood. The chain links TRBV5-1 to TRBJ2-1, with 10 bases lining up with TRBD2. The CDR3 is CASSSRPLAGENSYNEQFF. In DNA form, the CDR3 reads TGCGCCAGCAGCTCCAGACCTCTAGCGGGAGAGAACTCCTACAATGAGCAGTTCTTC.